What follows is one TCR beta chain and its context. TCRdb's copy holds only in-frame clones and misses some; the assay was immunoSEQ multiplex PCR. Of some 45,000 clones in the sample, roughly 87% are singletons; the top ten hold approximately 0.92%. These data originate in a study of T cell changes during pregnancy in multiple sclerosis. The CDR3 has 12 amino acids. V was trimmed by 4 bases and J by 11 bases, leaving 15 bases between them. Germline V gene sequence: CDR1 SGHRS, CDR2 YFSETQ. Specimen: CD4+ T cells from peripheral blood mononuclear cells, collected after pregnancy. The sequence came from a female donor with multiple sclerosis, enrolled in a pregnancy study. The chain carries TRBV5-1 and TRBJ1-1, with TRBD1 as a possible D gene (5 bases). CDR3 protein: CASSLEGPSAFF. The CDR3 bases are TGCGCCAGCAGCCTGGAGGGGCCGAGCGCTTTCTTT.